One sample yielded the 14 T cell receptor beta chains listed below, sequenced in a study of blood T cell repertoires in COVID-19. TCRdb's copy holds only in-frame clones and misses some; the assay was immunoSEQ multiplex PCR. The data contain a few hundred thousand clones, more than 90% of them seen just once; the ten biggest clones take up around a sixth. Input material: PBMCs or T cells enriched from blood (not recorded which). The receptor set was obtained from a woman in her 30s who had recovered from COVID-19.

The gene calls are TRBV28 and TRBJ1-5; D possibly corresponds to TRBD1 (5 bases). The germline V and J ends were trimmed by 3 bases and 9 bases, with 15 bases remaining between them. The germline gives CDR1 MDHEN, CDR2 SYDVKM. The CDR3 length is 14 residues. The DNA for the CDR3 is TGTGCCAGCAGTTTTGTGGGGGGGAAATGGCCCCAGCATTTT. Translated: CASSFVGGKWPQHF.

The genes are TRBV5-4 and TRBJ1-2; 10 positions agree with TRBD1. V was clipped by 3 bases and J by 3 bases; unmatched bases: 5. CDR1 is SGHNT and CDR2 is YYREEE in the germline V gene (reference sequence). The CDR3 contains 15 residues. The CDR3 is CASSSTGGAYYGYTF. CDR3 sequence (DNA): TGTGCCAGCAGCTCGACAGGGGGCGCTTACTATGGCTACACCTTC.

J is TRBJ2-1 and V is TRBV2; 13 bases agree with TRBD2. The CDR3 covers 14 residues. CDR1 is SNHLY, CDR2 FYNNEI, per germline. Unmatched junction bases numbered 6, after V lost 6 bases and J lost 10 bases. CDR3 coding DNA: TGTGCCAGCAGCCCACTAGCGGGGGGGCAGGAGCAGTTCTTC. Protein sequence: CASSPLAGGQEQFF. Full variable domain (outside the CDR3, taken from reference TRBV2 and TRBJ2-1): EPEVTQTPSHQVTQMGQEVILRCVPISNHLYFYWYRQILGQKVEFLVSFYNNEISEKSEIFDDQFSVERPDGSNFTLKIRSTKLEDSAMYFCASSPLAGGQEQFFGPGTRLTVL.

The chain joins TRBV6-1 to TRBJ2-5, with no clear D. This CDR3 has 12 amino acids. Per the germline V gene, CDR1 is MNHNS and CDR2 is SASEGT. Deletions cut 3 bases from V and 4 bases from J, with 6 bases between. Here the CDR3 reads CASSEAGETQYF. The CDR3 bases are TGTGCCAGCAGTGAGGCAGGAGAGACCCAGTACTTC.

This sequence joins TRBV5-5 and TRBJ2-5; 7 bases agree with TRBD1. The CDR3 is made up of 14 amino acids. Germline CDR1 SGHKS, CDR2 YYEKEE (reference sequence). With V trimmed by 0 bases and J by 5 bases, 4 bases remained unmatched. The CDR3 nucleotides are TGTGCCAGCAGCTTGGCGACAGGGTGGGAGACCCAGTACTTC. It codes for CASSLATGWETQYF.

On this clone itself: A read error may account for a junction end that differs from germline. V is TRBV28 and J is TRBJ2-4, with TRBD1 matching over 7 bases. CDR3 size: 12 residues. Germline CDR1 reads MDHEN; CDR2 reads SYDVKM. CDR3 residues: CASSLKGAPSNF. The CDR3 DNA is TGTGCCAGCAGTTTAAAGGGGGCGCCGTCAAACTTC.

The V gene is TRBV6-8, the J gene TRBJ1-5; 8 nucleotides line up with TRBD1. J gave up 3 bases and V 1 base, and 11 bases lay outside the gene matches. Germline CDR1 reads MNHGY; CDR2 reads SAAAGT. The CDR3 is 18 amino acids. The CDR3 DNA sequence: TGTGCCAGCAGTTACTTGCCCCCTTCGGACAGGGCCAATCAGCCCCAGCATTTT. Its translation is CASSYLPPSDRANQPQHF.

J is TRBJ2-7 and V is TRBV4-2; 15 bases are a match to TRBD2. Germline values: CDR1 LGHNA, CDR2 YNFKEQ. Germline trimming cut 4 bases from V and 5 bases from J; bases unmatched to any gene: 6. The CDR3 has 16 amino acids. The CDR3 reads CASSPGLAGGPDEQYF. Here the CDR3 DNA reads TGTGCCAGCAGCCCAGGACTAGCGGGGGGGCCAGACGAGCAGTACTTC.

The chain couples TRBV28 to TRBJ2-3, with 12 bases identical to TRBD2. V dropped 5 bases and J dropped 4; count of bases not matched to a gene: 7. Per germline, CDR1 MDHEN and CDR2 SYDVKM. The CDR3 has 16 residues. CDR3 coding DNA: TGTGCCAGCAGTAGGACTAGCGGGGAGAATTCAGATACGCAGTATTTT. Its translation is CASSRTSGENSDTQYF. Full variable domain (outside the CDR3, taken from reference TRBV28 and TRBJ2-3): DVKVTQSSRYLVKRTGEKVFLECVQDMDHENMFWYRQDPGLGLRLIYFSYDVKMKEKGDIPEGYSVSREKKERFSLILESASTNQTSMYLCASSRTSGENSDTQYFGPGTRLTVL.

CDR3 sequence reads: CASSLMEGSAYEQYF. For the CDR3, the DNA is TGTGCCAGCAGCTTAATGGAGGGCTCGGCCTACGAGCAGTACTTC. The gene calls are TRBV7-3 and TRBJ2-7, with D tentatively TRBD2 (6 bases). Trimming pared 1 base from V and 2 bases from J, leaving 12 bases between. The germline CDR1 and CDR2 sequences are SGHTA and FQGTGA. The CDR3 has 15 residues.

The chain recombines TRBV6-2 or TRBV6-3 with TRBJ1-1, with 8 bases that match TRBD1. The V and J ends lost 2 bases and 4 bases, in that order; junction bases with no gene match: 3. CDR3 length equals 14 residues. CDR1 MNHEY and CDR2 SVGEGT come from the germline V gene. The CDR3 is CASSYGQGGTEAFF. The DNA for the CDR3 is TGTGCCAGCAGTTACGGACAGGGCGGCACTGAAGCTTTCTTT.

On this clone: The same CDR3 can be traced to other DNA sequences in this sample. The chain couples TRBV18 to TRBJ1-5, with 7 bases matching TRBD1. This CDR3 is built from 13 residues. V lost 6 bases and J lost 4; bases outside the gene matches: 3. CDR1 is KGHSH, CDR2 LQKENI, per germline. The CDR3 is CASSRDRNQPQHF. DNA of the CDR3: TGTGCCAGCTCCCGGGACAGAAATCAGCCCCAGCATTTT. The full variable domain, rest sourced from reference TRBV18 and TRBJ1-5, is NAGVMQNPRHLVRRRGQEARLRCSPMKGHSHVYWYRQLPEEGLKFMVYLQKENIIDESGMPKERFSAEFPKEGPSILRIQQVVRGDSAAYFCASSRDRNQPQHFGDGTRLSIL.

The CDR3 bases are TGTGCCAGCAGCTTAGGTCCCAGCTCCTACGAGCAGTACTTC. Its translation is CASSLGPSSYEQYF. The chain uses TRBV11-3 and TRBJ2-7, with D unresolved. Germline V gene sequence: CDR1 SGHNT, CDR2 YENEEA. This CDR3 comprises 14 residues. V dropped 1 base and J dropped 0 bases, with 7 bases sitting between them. The whole variable domain, remainder taken from reference TRBV11-3 and TRBJ2-7, is EAGVVQSPRYKIIEKKQPVAFWCNPISGHNTLYWYLQNLGQGPELLIRYENEEAVDDSQLPKDRFSAERLKGVDSTLKIQPAELGDSAVYLCASSLGPSSYEQYFGPGTRLTVT.

This chain's CDR3 is CASRGPNQPQHF. CDR3 coding DNA: TGTGCCAGCAGGGGCCCCAATCAGCCCCAGCATTTT. This chain links TRBV2 with TRBJ1-5; D not resolved. Trimming shortened V by 6 bases and J by 3 bases, and 6 bases separated the two germline ends. This CDR3 comprises 12 residues. Germline lookup yields CDR1 SNHLY and CDR2 FYNNEI.